Below, one T cell receptor beta chain is given with its context. What it binds is unknown. Positively selected for CCR7, the CD45RO-negative cells used as naive CD8 cells excluded terminally differentiated effector memory CD45RA+ cells. The entry originates in a study of shared clonotypes between healthy human individuals. Findings and limits, study-wide: Several donors showed sharing of around 5% of naive CD4 clonotypes. Some clonotypes were shared by all four sorted-subset donors, while others were not shared. The non-shared ones had lower generation probabilities than the shared ones. Though the depth was large, rarefaction showed that sorted-subset sequencing was incomplete.

Germline V lookup: CDR1 PRHDT, CDR2 FYEKMQ (reference sequence). With 5 bases clipped from V and 6 bases from J, the junction kept 10 bases outside the gene matches. This CDR3 has 15 amino acids. Method: immunoSEQ multiplex PCR; TCRdb's copy keeps in-frame clones and lacks some. The sample holds 660,000 or so clones, roughly 96% seen once. The specimen sequenced was naive CD8+ T cells sorted from blood. This TCR derives from a woman younger than 45 in good health. This chain links TRBV13 with TRBJ1-1; 9 bases line up with TRBD1. The CDR3 is CASSPHGQGKPEAFF. The CDR3 nucleotides are TGTGCCAGCAGCCCCCACGGACAGGGGAAACCTGAAGCTTTCTTT. Supplemented by reference TRBV13 and TRBJ1-1, the full variable domain reads AAGVIQSPRHLIKEKRETATLKCYPIPRHDTVYWYQQGPGQDPQFLISFYEKMQSDKGSIPDRFSAQQFSDYHSELNMSSLELGDSALYFCASSPHGQGKPEAFFGQGTRLTVV.